The rows below give T cell receptor beta chains drawn from one sample of a study of cytomegalovirus exposure and HLA in healthy donors. Assay: immunoSEQ multiplex PCR; the TCRdb copy retains only in-frame clones and omits some. The table has 200,000 to 250,000 clones, approximately 80% seen once; the top ten hold 1.7%. Sequencing was done on a sample of PBMCs. These receptors originate from a man in his forties or fifties in good health and CMV-seronegative. The CDR3 runs from the conserved cysteine through the conserved F or W. D genes are given only for firm matches. Size is stated for part of the rows, as once, few or many counts, or as a class when the clone is expanded.

D	V	J	size	DNA	CDR3
.	TRBV29-1	TRBJ2-3	.	TGCAGCGTTGAACAGGGGAACACAGATACGCAGTATTTT	CSVEQGNTDTQYF
TRBD2	TRBV2	TRBJ2-7	.	TGTGCCAGCAGTGGACTAGCGGGAGTATCCTACGAGCAGTACTTC	CASSGLAGVSYEQYF
TRBD1	TRBV18	TRBJ1-5	.	TGTGCCAGCTCACCCGGACAGGGGGGTCAGCCCCAGCATTTT	CASSPGQGGQPQHF
.	TRBV5-1	TRBJ1-1	.	TGCGCCAGCAGCTTGACGGGTCGGAACGCTGAAGCTTTCTTT	CASSLTGRNAEAFF
.	TRBV27	TRBJ1-6	.	TGTGCCAGCAGTTTACAGAATTCACCCCTCCACTTT	CASSLQNSPLHF
.	TRBV9	TRBJ2-6	.	TGTGCCAGCAGCATCACAGGGCGGGGAGGGGCTGGGGCCAACGTCCTGACTTTC	CASSITGRGGAGANVLTF
TRBD2	TRBV7-9	TRBJ2-7	.	TGTTCCAGCAGCTTCCTAGCGGGAGGGCCCTCCGAGCAGTACTTC	CSSSFLAGGPSEQYF
.	TRBV7-3	TRBJ2-3	.	TGTGCCAGCAGCTTATCGAGTATGGATACGCAGTATTTT	CASSLSSMDTQYF
TRBD1	TRBV9	TRBJ1-1	.	TGTGCCAGCAGCGGGGGACAGGGGGCTGCGAACACTGAAGCTTTCTTT	CASSGGQGAANTEAFF
TRBD2	TRBV15	TRBJ2-7	.	TGTGCCACCAGCAGAGCGACTAGCGGGAGGGCCTTAAACGAGCAGTACTTC	CATSRATSGRALNEQYF
TRBD2	TRBV4-2	TRBJ2-3	.	TGTGCCAGCAGCCGGACTAGCGGGATGTTCCCAGATACGCAGTATTTT	CASSRTSGMFPDTQYF
.	TRBV21-1	TRBJ1-1	.	TGTGCCAGCAGCAAGGGGGAAGGGGGAGCTTTCTTT	CASSKGEGGAFF
.	TRBV27	TRBJ1-1	.	TGTGCCAGCAGTACCGGTATGGACACTGAAGCTTTCTTT	CASSTGMDTEAFF
TRBD1	TRBV27	TRBJ1-1	once	TGTGCCAGCAGCCGGGACAGATTGAACACTGAAGCTTTCTTT	CASSRDRLNTEAFF
TRBD2	TRBV10-1	TRBJ2-1	.	TGCGCCAGCAGTGAGACGACGAGCGGGAGTCGGAATGAGCAGTTCTTC	CASSETTSGSRNEQFF
.	TRBV5-4	TRBJ2-7	.	TGTGCCAGCAGCTTGTTACCAGGTGACTACGAGCAGTACTTC	CASSLLPGDYEQYF
.	TRBV5-4	TRBJ2-5	.	TGTGCCAGCAGCAACGGGATACAAGAGACCCAGTACTTC	CASSNGIQETQYF
TRBD1	TRBV27	TRBJ1-2	.	TGTGCCAGCAGGGACAGGGGGTCTAACTATGGCTACACCTTC	CASRDRGSNYGYTF
.	TRBV6-5	TRBJ1-1	.	TGTGCCAGCAGTTACCTCATGGGGCTGAACACTGAAGCTTTCTTT	CASSYLMGLNTEAFF
.	TRBV6-4	TRBJ2-3	once	TGTGCCAGCAAGAACGGAGGGGCAGATACGCAGTATTTT	CASKNGGADTQYF
.	TRBV2	TRBJ2-5	.	TGTGCCAGCACTAGGGGGGAGGGCCCTGAGACCCAGTACTTC	CASTRGEGPETQYF
.	TRBV6-6	TRBJ1-2	few	TGTGCCAGCAGTTACTCGATGGAACAGGACTATGGCTACACCTTC	CASSYSMEQDYGYTF
TRBD2	TRBV19	TRBJ2-1	.	TGTGCCAGTAGTATTTTCCCTAGCGGGAGTGAGCAGTTCTTC	CASSIFPSGSEQFF
TRBD2	TRBV6-6	TRBJ2-3	once	TGTGCCAGCAGTATGGGGAGGGAGGATACGCAGTATTTT	CASSMGREDTQYF
.	TRBV7-3	TRBJ2-7	.	TGTGCCAGCAGCGGCGCCCCGTCCCGGGACGAGCAGTACTTC	CASSGAPSRDEQYF
.	TRBV11-2	TRBJ2-7	.	TGTGCCAGCAGCGCCCTCGGGACTCCAGCCTACGAGCAGTACTTC	CASSALGTPAYEQYF